Following are 5 T cell receptor beta chains from one sample sequenced in a study of shared clonotypes between healthy human individuals. The data were produced by immunoSEQ multiplex PCR, yet TCRdb's version contains in-frame clones alone and is incomplete. Among millions of clones listed, roughly 94% were seen once. Input material: naive CD4+ T cells sorted from blood. Subset in this sample: CD45RA+ positively selected. The source is a man between 18 and 29 years old in good health.

Turning to this clone: Other DNA sequences in this specimen translate into the identical CDR3. V usage is TRBV6-1 and J usage is TRBJ2-2; TRBD1 aligns across 7 bases. V lost 6 bases, J lost 0 bases, and 4 bases stayed unmatched. The CDR3 runs 15 residues. From germline, CDR1 is MNHNS and CDR2 SASEGT. In DNA form, the CDR3 reads TGTGCCAGCAGACGGGACAGAGCGAACACCGGGGAGCTGTTTTTT. Protein product: CASRRDRANTGELFF.

The chain carries TRBV5-4 and TRBJ2-1; 7 bases agree with TRBD1. After removal of 4 bases from V and 0 bases from J, the junction contained 7 bases not matched to a gene. This CDR3 is 16 amino acids long. Germline V gene data show CDR1 as SGHNT and CDR2 as YYREEE (reference sequence). CDR3: CASSRSQGISYNEQFF. Here the CDR3 DNA reads TGTGCCAGCAGCCGGTCACAGGGGATCTCCTACAATGAGCAGTTCTTC.

The chain carries TRBV7-9 and TRBJ1-6; D unresolved. Per the germline V gene, CDR1 is SEHNR and CDR2 is FQNEAQ (reference sequence). Trimming took 5 bases from V and 0 from J, leaving 14 bases between them. CDR3 length: 17 residues. Here the CDR3 DNA reads TGTGCCAGCAGCATAACACCGCCCTACTCCTATAATTCACCCCTCCACTTT. Its protein is CASSITPPYSYNSPLHF.

The V gene is TRBV4-1, the J gene TRBJ2-3; D may correspond to TRBD1 or TRBD2 (6 bases each). V dropped 4 bases and J dropped 3 bases, with 17 bases sitting between them. The CDR3 extends over 16 amino acids. CDR1 and CDR2 from the germline V gene are MGHRA and YSYEKL. CDR3 sequence (DNA): TGCGCCAGCAGCCCGATAGGGGGGCAAGTAACAGATACGCAGTATTTT. It codes for CASSPIGGQVTDTQYF.

The chain combines TRBV10-3 with TRBJ2-1; D not resolved. Per germline, CDR1 ENHRY and CDR2 SYGVKD. Deletions cut 7 bases from V and 4 bases from J, with 8 bases between. The CDR3 runs 12 residues. The CDR3 sequence is CAIKYRYNEQFF. The CDR3 DNA reads as TGTGCCATCAAGTACCGGTACAATGAGCAGTTCTTC.